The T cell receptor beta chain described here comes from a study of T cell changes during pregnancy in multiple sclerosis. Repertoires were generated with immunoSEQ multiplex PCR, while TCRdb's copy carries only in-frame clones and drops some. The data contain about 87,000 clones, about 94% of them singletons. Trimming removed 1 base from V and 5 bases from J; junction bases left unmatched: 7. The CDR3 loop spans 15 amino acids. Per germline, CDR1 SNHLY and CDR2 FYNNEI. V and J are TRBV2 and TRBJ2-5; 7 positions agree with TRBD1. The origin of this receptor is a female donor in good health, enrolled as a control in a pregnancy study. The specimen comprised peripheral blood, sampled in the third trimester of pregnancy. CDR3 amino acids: CASSEEYDREETQYF. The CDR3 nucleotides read TGTGCCAGCAGTGAAGAATATGACAGGGAGGAGACCCAGTACTTC.